The subject of this entry is one TCR beta chain. Antigen specificity is unknown. The data are from a study of T cell responses to AZD1222 COVID-19 vaccine. Study-level information: Second-dose schedules of about 4 or about 12 weeks were combined. Whole-study results and caveats: Spike-specific TCR breadth rose after two AZD1222 doses, and depth rose as well. Clonal diversity was possibly underestimated, and white British individuals and females predominated among donors. There were repertoire samples only from the period after the peak T cell response.

This CDR3 has 15 amino acids. Germline V gene lookup returns CDR1 MGHRA and CDR2 YSYEKL. Trimming cost V 6 bases and J 2 bases; bases outside gene matches: 8. Generated by immunoSEQ multiplex PCR, the TCRdb table keeps only in-frame clones and is missing some. Seen here are just over 80,000 clones, more than 80% observed once, and the top ten hold around 6%. The V and J genes are TRBV4-1 and TRBJ1-2, with TRBD1 matching over 8 bases. The sample here was peripheral blood, taken on day 0 of AZD1222 vaccination. This TCR derives from an adult in good health. The CDR3 is CASRGQENPNYGYTF. The CDR3 region has the DNA TGCGCCAGCAGGGGACAGGAGAACCCCAACTATGGCTACACCTTC.